The sequence of this T cell receptor beta chain was determined in a study of blood T cell repertoires in COVID-19. Study information: Acute and convalescent COVID-19 samples came from the United States, Italy and Spain. T cells, B-cell-depleted T cells, or PBMCs provided the cDNA or gDNA that served as material.

Source study methods: Amplification with reference gene primers provided the estimates of nucleated cell counts. Sequencing used immunoSEQ multiplex PCR; TCRdb keeps in-frame clones, though not all of them. The V and J calls and clone size are taken from that table; D and trimming were inferred from the DNA. The sample has roughly 20,000 clones, roughly 87% seen once; the top ten hold about 8%. This clone rates as medium-sized (0.01 to 0.1%). V lost 0 bases and J lost 7, with 5 bases in between. Looked up from germline, CDR1 is SGHRS and CDR2 is YFSETQ. The CDR3 loop spans 12 amino acids. Sequencing was performed on peripheral blood. The rearrangement links TRBV5-1 to TRBJ2-1; D is possibly TRBD1 (5 bases). This clonotype was sampled from a human donor in a cohort sampled during active COVID-19. The donor label of this sample is uncertain. CDR3 sequence (DNA): TGCGCCAGCAGCTTGGAGGGGAATGAGCAGTTCTTC. Amino acids: CASSLEGNEQFF.